This record looks at one TCR beta chain sequence and its context. Its antigen is currently not known. No quality values exist for individual bases; no much larger clone is one base distant. Trimming takes 4 bases from V and 3 bases from J, and the germline ends sit 13 bases apart. The CDR3 numbers 14 residues from cysteine through phenylalanine. Only the CDR3 part of the read is kept: 42 bases, read in frame from the first base. Sequences DFQATT (CDR1) and SNEGSKA (CDR2) are obtained from the germline V gene (reference sequence). These data come from a study of blood T cells in healthy people across ages (dated by TCRdb to the mid-2010s). Looking at the study overall: In model experiments, roughly one uniquely barcoded TCR beta cDNA molecule per two T cells was captured by template switching. The study analyzed two additional independent replicas of 1 million unique cDNA reads from the same blood draw for two donors, one aged 18 to 30 and one aged 80 or older. Donors were grouped into four age groups: young (average about 15 years), middle-aged (under 40), aged (about 59) and long-lived (about 89). Using deep sequencing normalized with unique cDNA molecular identifiers, the study measured how TCR beta repertoire diversity changes with age.

The library came from 5' RACE. The instrument given in TCRdb is Illumina HiSeq 2500. The second PCR ran for roughly 7 to 12 cycles and used a J-beta primer mix along with a sample-barcoded 5' primer. A unique molecular identifier was introduced onto each TCR beta cDNA molecule by a template-switch 5' adaptor carrying 12 random nucleotides. Each sample yielded at least 3 million CDR3-containing paired-end reads. All of the RNA was converted into first-strand cDNA using the Mint cDNA synthesis kit, with a TRBC-specific oligonucleotide serving as the primer. Following uracil-DNA glycosylase treatment, a first 18-cycle PCR with universal primers M1SS and BC2_uni_R was performed on all cDNA. Per the authors' processing: For normalization, 1 million high-quality reads were randomly selected from each sample, with every read carrying a distinct molecular identifier. Reads with shared molecular identifiers were discarded instead of being binned into consensus sequences. MiTCR, run with a Q25 quality threshold and the strictest error-elimination algorithm, handled CDR3 identification, clonotype clustering and error correction. Lower-bound total TCR beta diversity was estimated with a nonparametric unseen species model using Euler transformation. Through fastp at Q25 and MiXCR, TCRdb rebuilt clones from the public reads, retaining in-frame beta chains. Rows matching on CDR3 protein sequence are summarized as one entry with the most common DNA and genes. TCRdb's processing, not the study's, gives the V and J calls here. The sample table lists over 700,000 distinct CDR3 sequences, roughly 25% of them with a count of one. 8% to 10% of the sample comes from the top ten.

The donors were 40 or so Caucasian individuals from Russia, aged roughly 6 to 100 years, who were systemically healthy. Each donor gave about 9.7 milliliters of peripheral blood, drawn into EDTA-treated Vacutainer tubes. Ficoll-Paque density-gradient centrifugation was used to isolate PBMCs, with at least 6 million per sample. Total RNA, at least 6 micrograms per sample, was extracted from PBMCs with Trizol reagent. For every donor, flow cytometry on a PBMC aliquot measured the percentage of naive CD45RAhigh/CD27high T cells. Overall study results and their limits: Compared with the aged group, more naive CD4+ T cells, fewer expanded clones and increased TCR diversity were shown by the long-lived group, suggesting age selection. Bulk unsorted PBMC profiling prevented conclusive comparison of naive and antigen-experienced compartments. As age increased, observed TCR beta diversity per million T cells dropped in a roughly linear way, and a significant reduction was already evident by age approximately 40. Observed TCR beta diversity correlated strongly with the percentage of naive T cells measured by flow cytometry. Estimates of total diversity from one million sequenced T cells were regarded as lower bounds and underestimates. Because donor CMV infection status was unknown, age-related changes in expanded clonotypes were potentially confounded.

The data were also submitted as part of a second study, on T cells of mothers and their children. The second study's paper adds: The donors were nine systemically healthy Caucasian individuals, made up of three mothers and their six children. cDNA synthesis used all of the extracted RNA, with 1.5 ug of RNA in each 15 ul reaction. In the second PCR, the M1S primer added sample barcodes and 2-4 random nucleotides. Each mother yielded over 9 million TCR beta CDR3 reads and each child some 3 million reads. Thymic selection similarly shapes TCR recombination output in related and unrelated pairs, with minor effect from inherited differences. Normalized repertoire overlap was always found to be slightly, but never significantly, higher in related mother-child pairs than in unrelated mother-child pairs. Persistent microchimeric T cell clones were not detected, at a sensitivity of approximately 100 clones per million clonotypes. The study used deep NGS to compare TCR beta repertoires of mothers and children, seeking features distinguishing related mother-child pairs from unrelated individuals. Mothers averaged approximately 40 +/- 4 years of age and children averaged 11 +/- 4 years. Libraries were sequenced on Illumina HiSeq 2000 with 100+100 nt paired-end reads after adapter ligation with NEBNext reagents. To avoid cross-contamination, the mother libraries and the child libraries were prepared a month apart and sequenced in separate runs. For each donor, between roughly 500,000 and 2,100,000 distinct TCR beta clonotypes were identified. Naive TCR beta clonotypes were estimated from low-frequency clonotypes matched to each donor's FACS-determined naive share, without sorting.

Specimen: blood. The chain is assembled from TRBV20-1 and TRBJ2-1, and the D gene may be TRBD1, 6 bases matching. This receptor was taken from a boy between 10 and 17 years old in good health. The nucleotide sequence is given as TGCAGTGCTATTGGGCAGGGGTACTACAATGAGCAGTTCTTC. This translates into CSAIGQGYYNEQFF.